Reported below is one T cell receptor (beta chain). The antigen is unknown. This record comes from a study of cytomegalovirus exposure and HLA in healthy donors. Study-wide results and limits: Available immune exposure information was restricted to CMV serostatus only.

60 Vbeta and 13 Jbeta primers were used in PCR. The method was immunoSEQ multiplex PCR; TCRdb's version includes in-frame clones alone and lacks a portion of them. Of more than 140,000 clones detected, roughly 87% appear once; the ten largest clones hold approximately 6%. Sequencing was done on a sample of PBMCs. The sequence was collected from a man younger than 40 in good health and CMV-seropositive.

The CDR3 coding sequence is TGTGCCAGCAGCTCTCCGCATGCTATACAGTCGGCTAATGAAAAACTGTTTTTT. As protein: CASSSPHAIQSANEKLFF. V is TRBV9 and J is TRBJ1-4; no clear D. Germline V gene sequence: CDR1 SGDLS, CDR2 YYNGEE. Trimming removed 4 bases from V and 3 bases from J, with 22 bases in between. The CDR3 covers 18 residues. Complete variable domain (other parts from reference TRBV9 and TRBJ1-4): DSGVTQTPKHLITATGQRVTLRCSPRSGDLSVYWYQQSLDQGLQFLIQYYNGEERAKGNILERFSAQQFPDLHSELNLSSLELGDSALYFCASSSPHAIQSANEKLFFGSGTQLSVL.